A selection of T cell receptor beta chains follows, all from one sample in a study of radiotherapy plus CTLA-4 blockade in lung cancer. Sequencing was performed with immunoSEQ multiplex PCR; in TCRdb, only in-frame clones are kept and a portion is missing. Of 20,000 to 25,000 clones detected, around 72% appear once; the ten largest clones hold about 3.7%. Source: peripheral blood, taken from a patient treated with radiotherapy plus ipilimumab. Receptors were obtained from a human donor with non-small cell lung cancer who had stable disease on radiotherapy plus ipilimumab. Each CDR3 is given with its conserved first and last residue. The order of the fields is clone size, D gene, V gene, J gene, CDR3 protein, CDR3 DNA. A D gene is named only where the DNA matches it firmly. Clone size is shown for a subset of rows, as once, few, many or a class of expanded clone.

NA,TRBD1,TRBV28,TRBJ2-1,CASSLSGQGGFFF,TGTGCCAGCAGTTTATCCGGACAGGGGGGCTTTTTCTTC
NA,NA,TRBV7-8,TRBJ1-1,CAIQLDTEAFF,TGTGCCATCCAATTGGATACTGAAGCTTTCTTT
NA,NA,TRBV28,TRBJ1-2,CASAGGSYGYTF,TGTGCCAGCGCGGGGGGATCCTATGGCTACACCTTC
NA,NA,TRBV25-1,TRBJ1-1,CASSEYLGMGTEAFF,TGTGCCAGCAGTGAATATCTGGGCATGGGGACTGAAGCTTTCTTT
NA,TRBD1,TRBV5-4,TRBJ1-4,CASSRTGQGATNEKLFF,TGTGCCAGCAGCCGGACGGGACAGGGGGCAACTAATGAAAAACTGTTTTTT
NA,NA,TRBV19,TRBJ2-3,CASTSRADTQYF,TGTGCCAGCACTTCTCGTGCAGATACGCAGTATTTT
NA,NA,TRBV6-1,TRBJ1-5,CASSEWQSNQPQHF,TGTGCCAGCAGTGAGTGGCAGTCAAATCAGCCCCAGCATTTT
NA,NA,TRBV11-2,TRBJ2-1,CASSPDYVVSYNEQFF,TGTGCCAGCAGCCCGGACTACGTCGTCTCCTACAATGAGCAGTTCTTC
NA,TRBD2,TRBV5-5,TRBJ2-3,CASSSTPGLAGGDTQYF,TGTGCCAGCAGCTCCACCCCGGGACTAGCGGGAGGGGATACGCAGTATTTT
NA,TRBD2,TRBV5-1,TRBJ2-1,CASSSGLAGDDEQFF,TGCGCCAGCAGCTCGGGACTAGCGGGAGACGATGAGCAGTTCTTC
NA,TRBD2,TRBV14,TRBJ2-3,CASSRGDLADPYF,TGTGCCAGCAGCCGGGGGGATCTAGCGGATCCGTATTTT
NA,NA,TRBV7-2,TRBJ1-4,CASSLGGSGLWEKLFF,TGTGCCAGCAGCTTAGGGGGGTCGGGCCTTTGGGAAAAACTGTTTTTT
NA,NA,TRBV6-4,TRBJ2-7,CASRHQGSYEQYF,TGTGCCAGCAGACACCAGGGATCCTACGAGCAGTACTTC
NA,TRBD1,TRBV28,TRBJ1-2,CASRTRQGAIYGYTF,TGTGCCAGCAGAACTAGACAGGGGGCAATCTATGGCTACACCTTC
NA,NA,TRBV6-9,TRBJ2-1,CASSPYVRDNEQFF,TGTGCCAGCAGTCCCTATGTGAGGGACAATGAGCAGTTCTTC
NA,TRBD1,TRBV28,TRBJ1-4,CASSLIDREEEKLFF,TGTGCCAGCAGTTTAATAGACAGGGAAGAAGAAAAACTGTTTTTT
NA,TRBD1,TRBV18,TRBJ1-1,CASSQNRGGEAFF,TGTGCCAGCTCACAGAACAGGGGAGGAGAAGCTTTCTTT
NA,NA,TRBV9,TRBJ2-5,CASSVMVEEGTQYF,TGTGCCAGCAGCGTGATGGTCGAGGAAGGGACCCAGTACTTC
NA,TRBD1,TRBV11-2,TRBJ1-1,CASSLAAGGRTEAFF,TGTGCCAGCAGCTTAGCTGCAGGGGGCAGGACTGAAGCTTTCTTT
NA,NA,TRBV7-9,TRBJ1-2,CASSRSQYGYTF,TGTGCCAGCAGCCGCAGTCAGTATGGCTACACCTTC
once,NA,TRBV9,TRBJ1-4,CASSVGTQGTNEKLFF,TGTGCCAGCAGCGTAGGGACCCAGGGAACTAATGAAAAACTGTTTTTT
NA,NA,TRBV28,TRBJ2-2,CASTPIGWDPNTGELFF,TGTGCCAGCACCCCTATTGGGTGGGACCCTAACACCGGGGAGCTGTTTTTT
NA,NA,TRBV27,TRBJ2-3,CASSSYVSASGLTDTQYF,TGTGCCAGCAGTTCCTATGTGTCGGCAAGCGGCCTTACAGATACGCAGTATTTT
NA,NA,TRBV7-6,TRBJ2-3,CASSLTDTQYF,TGTGCCAGCAGCCTGACAGATACGCAGTATTTT
NA,TRBD2,TRBV27,TRBJ2-7,CASRIAGVFNEQYF,TGTGCCAGCAGAATAGCGGGAGTATTCAACGAGCAGTACTTC
NA,TRBD2,TRBV5-1,TRBJ2-5,CASSWGLAGYETQYF,TGCGCCAGCAGCTGGGGACTAGCGGGATATGAGACCCAGTACTTC
NA,TRBD1,TRBV4-2,TRBJ1-1,CASSRNRGPHEAFF,TGTGCCAGCAGCCGGAACAGGGGCCCCCATGAAGCTTTCTTT
NA,NA,TRBV19,TRBJ1-5,CASGGGTSGHQPQHF,TGTGCCAGCGGAGGGGGGACATCAGGGCATCAGCCCCAGCATTTT
NA,NA,TRBV18,TRBJ1-1,CASRVILNTEAFF,TGTGCCAGCCGGGTCATCCTGAACACTGAAGCTTTCTTT